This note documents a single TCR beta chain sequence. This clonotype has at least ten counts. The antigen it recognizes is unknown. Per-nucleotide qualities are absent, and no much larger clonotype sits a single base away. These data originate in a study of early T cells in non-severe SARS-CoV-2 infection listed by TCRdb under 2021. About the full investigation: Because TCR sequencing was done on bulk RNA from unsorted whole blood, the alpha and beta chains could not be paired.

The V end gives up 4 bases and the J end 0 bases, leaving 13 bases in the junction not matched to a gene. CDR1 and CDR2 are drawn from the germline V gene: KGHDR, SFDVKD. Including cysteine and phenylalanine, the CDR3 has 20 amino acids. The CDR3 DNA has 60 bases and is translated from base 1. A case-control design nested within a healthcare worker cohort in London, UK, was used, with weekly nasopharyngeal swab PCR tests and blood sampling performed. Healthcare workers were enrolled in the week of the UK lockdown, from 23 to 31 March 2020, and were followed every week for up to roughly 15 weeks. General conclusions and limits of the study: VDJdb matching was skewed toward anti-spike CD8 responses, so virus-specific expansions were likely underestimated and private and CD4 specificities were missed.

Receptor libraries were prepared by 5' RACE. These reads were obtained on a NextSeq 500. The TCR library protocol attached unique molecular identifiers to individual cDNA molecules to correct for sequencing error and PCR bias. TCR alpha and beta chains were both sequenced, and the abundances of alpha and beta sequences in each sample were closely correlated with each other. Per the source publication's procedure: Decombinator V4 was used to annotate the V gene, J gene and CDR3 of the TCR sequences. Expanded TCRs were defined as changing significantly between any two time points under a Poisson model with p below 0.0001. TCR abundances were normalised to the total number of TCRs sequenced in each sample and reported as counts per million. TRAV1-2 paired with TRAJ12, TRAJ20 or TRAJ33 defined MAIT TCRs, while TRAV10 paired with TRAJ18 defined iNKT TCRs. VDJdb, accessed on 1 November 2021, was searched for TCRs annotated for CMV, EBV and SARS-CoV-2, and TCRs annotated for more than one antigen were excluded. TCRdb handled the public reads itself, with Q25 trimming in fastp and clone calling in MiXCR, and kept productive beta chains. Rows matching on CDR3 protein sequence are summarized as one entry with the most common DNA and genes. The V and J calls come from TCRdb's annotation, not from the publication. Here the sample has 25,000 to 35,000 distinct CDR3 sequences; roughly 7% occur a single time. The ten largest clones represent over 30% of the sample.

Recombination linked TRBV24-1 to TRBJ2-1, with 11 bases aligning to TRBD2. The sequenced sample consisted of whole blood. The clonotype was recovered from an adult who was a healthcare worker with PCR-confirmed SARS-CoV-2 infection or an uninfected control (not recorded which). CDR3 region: CATSDFPGLAATSSYNEQFF. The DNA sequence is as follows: TGTGCCACCAGTGACTTCCCGGGACTAGCGGCTACTAGCTCCTACAATGAGCAGTTCTTC.